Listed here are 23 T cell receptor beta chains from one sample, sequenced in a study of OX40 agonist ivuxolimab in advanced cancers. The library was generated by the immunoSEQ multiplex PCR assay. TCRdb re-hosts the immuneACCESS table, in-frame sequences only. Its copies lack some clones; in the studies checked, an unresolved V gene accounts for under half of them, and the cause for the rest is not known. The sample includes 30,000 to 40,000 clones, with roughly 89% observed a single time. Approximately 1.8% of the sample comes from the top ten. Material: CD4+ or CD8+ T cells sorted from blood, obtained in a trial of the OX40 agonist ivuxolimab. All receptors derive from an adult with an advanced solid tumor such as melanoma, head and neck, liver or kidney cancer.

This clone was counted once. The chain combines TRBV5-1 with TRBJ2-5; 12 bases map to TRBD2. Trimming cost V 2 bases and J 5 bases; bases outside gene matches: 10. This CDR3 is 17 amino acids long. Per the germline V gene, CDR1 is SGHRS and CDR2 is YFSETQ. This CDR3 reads CASSFPRLAGAGETQYF. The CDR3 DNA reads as TGCGCCAGCAGCTTCCCCCGACTAGCGGGGGCGGGGGAGACCCAGTACTTC.

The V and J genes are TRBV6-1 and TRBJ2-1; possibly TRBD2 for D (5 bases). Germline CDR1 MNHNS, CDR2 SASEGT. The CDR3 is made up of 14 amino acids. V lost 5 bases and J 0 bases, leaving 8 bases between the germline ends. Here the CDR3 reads CASSTGSSYNEQFF. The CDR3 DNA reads TGTGCCAGCAGTACGGGGAGCTCCTACAATGAGCAGTTCTTC.

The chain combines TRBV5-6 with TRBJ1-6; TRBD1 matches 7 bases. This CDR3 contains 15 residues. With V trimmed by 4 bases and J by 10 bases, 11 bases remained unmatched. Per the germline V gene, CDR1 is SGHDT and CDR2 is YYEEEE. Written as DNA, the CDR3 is TGTGCCAGCAGCCCCCGGGGTTACAGGGGATCACCCCTCCACTTT. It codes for CASSPRGYRGSPLHF.

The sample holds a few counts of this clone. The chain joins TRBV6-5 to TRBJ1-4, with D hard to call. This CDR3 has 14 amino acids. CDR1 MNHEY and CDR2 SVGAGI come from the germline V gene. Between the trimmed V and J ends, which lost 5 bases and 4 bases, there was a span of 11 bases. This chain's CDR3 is CASSEGFINEKLFF. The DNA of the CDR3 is TGTGCCAGCAGTGAAGGGTTTATTAATGAAAAACTGTTTTTT.

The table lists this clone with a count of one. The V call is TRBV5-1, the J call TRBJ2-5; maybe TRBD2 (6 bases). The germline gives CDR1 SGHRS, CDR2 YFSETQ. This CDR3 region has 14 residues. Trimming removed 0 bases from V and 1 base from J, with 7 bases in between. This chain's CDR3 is CASSLAGGQETQYF. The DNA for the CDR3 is TGCGCCAGCAGCTTGGCCGGGGGCCAAGAGACCCAGTACTTC.

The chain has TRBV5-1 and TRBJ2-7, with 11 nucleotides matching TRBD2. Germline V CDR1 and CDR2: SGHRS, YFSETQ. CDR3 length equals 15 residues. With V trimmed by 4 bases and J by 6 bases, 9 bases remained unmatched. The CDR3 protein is CASSRALAGASEQYF. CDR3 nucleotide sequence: TGCGCCAGCAGCCGCGCACTAGCGGGGGCGAGCGAGCAGTACTTC. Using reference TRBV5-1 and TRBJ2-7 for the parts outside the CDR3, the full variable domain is KAGVTQTPRYLIKTRGQQVTLSCSPISGHRSVSWYQQTPGQGLQFLFEYFSETQRNKGNFPGRFSGRQFSNSRSEMNVSTLELGDSALYLCASSRALAGASEQYFGPGTRLTVT.

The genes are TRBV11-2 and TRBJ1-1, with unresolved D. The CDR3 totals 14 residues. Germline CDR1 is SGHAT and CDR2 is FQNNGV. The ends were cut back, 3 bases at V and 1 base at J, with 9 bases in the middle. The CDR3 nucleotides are TGTGCCAGCAGCTTCCCGGTCGCGAACACTGAAGCTTTCTTT. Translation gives CASSFPVANTEAFF.

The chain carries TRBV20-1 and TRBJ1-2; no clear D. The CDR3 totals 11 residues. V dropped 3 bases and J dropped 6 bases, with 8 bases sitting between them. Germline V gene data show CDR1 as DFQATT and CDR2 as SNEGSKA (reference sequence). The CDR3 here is CSARRLHGYTF. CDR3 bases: TGCAGTGCTAGGCGCCTCCATGGCTACACCTTC.

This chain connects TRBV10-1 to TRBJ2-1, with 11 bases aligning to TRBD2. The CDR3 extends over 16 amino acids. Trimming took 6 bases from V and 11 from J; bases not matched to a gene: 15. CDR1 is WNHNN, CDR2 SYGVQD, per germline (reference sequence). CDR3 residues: CASSVRKLAGVSQQFF. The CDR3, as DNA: TGCGCCAGCAGCGTCAGGAAACTAGCGGGAGTTAGCCAGCAGTTCTTC.

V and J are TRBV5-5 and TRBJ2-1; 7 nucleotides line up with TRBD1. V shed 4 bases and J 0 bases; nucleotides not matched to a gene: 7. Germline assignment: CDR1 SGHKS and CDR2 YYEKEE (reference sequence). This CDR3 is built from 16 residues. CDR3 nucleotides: TGTGCCAGCAGCCCCAAGGGGGACAGCTCCTACAATGAGCAGTTCTTC. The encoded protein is CASSPKGDSSYNEQFF.

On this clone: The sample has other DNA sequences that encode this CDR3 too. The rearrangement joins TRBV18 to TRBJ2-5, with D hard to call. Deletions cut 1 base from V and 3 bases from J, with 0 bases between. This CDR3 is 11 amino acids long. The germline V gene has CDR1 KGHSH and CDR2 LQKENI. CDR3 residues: CASSPQETQYF. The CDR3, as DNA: TGTGCCAGCTCACCACAAGAGACCCAGTACTTC.

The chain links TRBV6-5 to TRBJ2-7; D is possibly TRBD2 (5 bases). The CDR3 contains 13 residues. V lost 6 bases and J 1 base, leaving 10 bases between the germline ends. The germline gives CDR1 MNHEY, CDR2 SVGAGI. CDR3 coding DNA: TGTGCCAGCAGCCTAGGACTGTCCTACGAGCAGTACTTC. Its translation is CASSLGLSYEQYF.

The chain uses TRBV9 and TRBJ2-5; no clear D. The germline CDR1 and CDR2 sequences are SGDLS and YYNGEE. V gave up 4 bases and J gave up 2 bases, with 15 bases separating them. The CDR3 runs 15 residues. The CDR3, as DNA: TGTGCCAGCAGCCCCGAGCAGACCAGGCAAGAGACCCAGTACTTC. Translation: CASSPEQTRQETQYF.

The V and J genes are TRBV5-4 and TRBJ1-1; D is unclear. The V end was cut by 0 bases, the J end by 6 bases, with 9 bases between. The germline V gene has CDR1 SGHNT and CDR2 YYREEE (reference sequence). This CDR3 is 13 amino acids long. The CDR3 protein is CASSLGPSAEAFF. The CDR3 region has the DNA TGTGCCAGCAGCTTGGGACCCTCAGCTGAAGCTTTCTTT.

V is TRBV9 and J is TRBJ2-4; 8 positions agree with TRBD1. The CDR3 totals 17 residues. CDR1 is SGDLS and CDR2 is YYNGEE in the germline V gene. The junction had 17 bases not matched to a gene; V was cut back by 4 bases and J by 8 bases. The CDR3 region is CASSLLAGGQGADIQYF. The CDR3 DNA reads TGTGCCAGCAGCCTACTGGCCGGTGGGCAGGGGGCTGACATTCAGTACTTC.

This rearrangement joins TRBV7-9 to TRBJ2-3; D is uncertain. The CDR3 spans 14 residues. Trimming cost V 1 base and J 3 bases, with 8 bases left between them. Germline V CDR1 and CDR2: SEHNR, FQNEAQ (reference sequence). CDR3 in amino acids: CASSLGRGTDTQYF. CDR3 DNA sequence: TGTGCCAGCAGCTTAGGTCGCGGTACAGATACGCAGTATTTT. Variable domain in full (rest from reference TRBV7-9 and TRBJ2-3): DTGVSQNPRHKITKRGQNVTFRCDPISEHNRLYWYRQTLGQGPEFLTYFQNEAQLEKSRLLSDRFSAERPKGSFSTLEIQRTEQGDSAMYLCASSLGRGTDTQYFGPGTRLTVL.

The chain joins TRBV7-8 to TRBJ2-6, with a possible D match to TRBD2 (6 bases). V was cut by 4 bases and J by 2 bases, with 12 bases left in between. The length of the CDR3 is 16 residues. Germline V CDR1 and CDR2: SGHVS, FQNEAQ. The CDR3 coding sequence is TGTGCCAGCAGCTCCAACCCGGGGGCTGGGGCCAACGTCCTGACTTTC. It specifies CASSSNPGAGANVLTF.

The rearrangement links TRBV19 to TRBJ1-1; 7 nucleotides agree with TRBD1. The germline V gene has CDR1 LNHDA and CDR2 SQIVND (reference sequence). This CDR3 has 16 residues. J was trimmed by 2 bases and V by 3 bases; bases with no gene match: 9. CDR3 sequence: CASSIRGGQLNTEAFF. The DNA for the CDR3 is TGTGCCAGTAGTATTCGTGGGGGACAGCTAAACACTGAAGCTTTCTTT.

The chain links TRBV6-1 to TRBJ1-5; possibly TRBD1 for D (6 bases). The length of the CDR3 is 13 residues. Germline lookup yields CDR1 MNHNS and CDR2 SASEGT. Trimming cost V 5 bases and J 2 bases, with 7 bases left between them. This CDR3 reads CASSRQGNQPQHF. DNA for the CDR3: TGTGCCAGCAGTAGACAGGGCAATCAGCCCCAGCATTTT.

This CDR3 reads CASRQAGDSNQPQHF. The CDR3 DNA sequence: TGCGCCAGCAGACAGGCAGGAGATAGCAATCAGCCCCAGCATTTT. The chain joins TRBV5-1 to TRBJ1-5, with a possible D match to TRBD1 (5 bases). The V gene's germline CDR1 is SGHRS and CDR2 YFSETQ. V was pared by 5 bases and J by 0 bases, with 12 bases between. CDR3 size: 15 residues.

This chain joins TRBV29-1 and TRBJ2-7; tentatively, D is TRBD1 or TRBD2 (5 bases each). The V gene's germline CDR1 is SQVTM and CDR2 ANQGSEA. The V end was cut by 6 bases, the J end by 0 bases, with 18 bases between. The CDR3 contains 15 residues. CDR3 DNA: TGCAGCGTCGAAACCCGGGACCCGACCTCCTACGAGCAGTACTTC. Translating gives CSVETRDPTSYEQYF.

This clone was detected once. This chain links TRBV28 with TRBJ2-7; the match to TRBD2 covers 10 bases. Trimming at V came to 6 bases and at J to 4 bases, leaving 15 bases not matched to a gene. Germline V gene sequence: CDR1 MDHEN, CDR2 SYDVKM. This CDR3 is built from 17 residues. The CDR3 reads CASSLTTLAGGPYEQYF. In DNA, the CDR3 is TGTGCCAGCAGCCTGACCACATTAGCGGGAGGCCCTTACGAGCAGTACTTC.

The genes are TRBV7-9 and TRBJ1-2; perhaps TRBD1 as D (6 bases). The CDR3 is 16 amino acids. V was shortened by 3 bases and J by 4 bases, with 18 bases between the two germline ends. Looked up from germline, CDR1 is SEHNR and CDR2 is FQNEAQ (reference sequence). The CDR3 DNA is TGTGCCAGCAGCTTGGGGGCTCCAACGGACCTCTATGGCTACACCTTC. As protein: CASSLGAPTDLYGYTF.